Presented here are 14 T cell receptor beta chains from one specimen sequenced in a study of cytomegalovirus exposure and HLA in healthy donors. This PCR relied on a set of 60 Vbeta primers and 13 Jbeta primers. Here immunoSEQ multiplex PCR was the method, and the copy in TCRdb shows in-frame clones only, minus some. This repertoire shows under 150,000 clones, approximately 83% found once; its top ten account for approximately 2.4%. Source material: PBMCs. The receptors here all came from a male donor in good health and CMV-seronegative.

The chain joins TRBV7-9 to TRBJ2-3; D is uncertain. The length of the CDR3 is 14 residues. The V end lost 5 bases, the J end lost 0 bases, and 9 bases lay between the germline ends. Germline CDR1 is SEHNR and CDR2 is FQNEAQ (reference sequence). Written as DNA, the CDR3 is TGTGCCAGCAGCCCCACTACTAGCACAGATACGCAGTATTTT. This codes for CASSPTTSTDTQYF.

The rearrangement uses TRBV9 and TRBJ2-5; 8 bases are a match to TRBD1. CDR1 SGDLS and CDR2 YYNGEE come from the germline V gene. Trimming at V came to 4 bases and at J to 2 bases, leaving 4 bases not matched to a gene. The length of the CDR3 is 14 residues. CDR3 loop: CASSPRTGQETQYF. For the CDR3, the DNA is TGTGCCAGCAGCCCTCGGACAGGGCAAGAGACCCAGTACTTC.

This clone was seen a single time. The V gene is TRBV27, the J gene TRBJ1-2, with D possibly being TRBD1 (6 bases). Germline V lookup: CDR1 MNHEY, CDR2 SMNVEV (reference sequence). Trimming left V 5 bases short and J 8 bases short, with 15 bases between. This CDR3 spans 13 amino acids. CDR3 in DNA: TGTGCCAGCAGTCCGCGCCGGACAGAAGGCTACACCTTC. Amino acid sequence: CASSPRRTEGYTF.

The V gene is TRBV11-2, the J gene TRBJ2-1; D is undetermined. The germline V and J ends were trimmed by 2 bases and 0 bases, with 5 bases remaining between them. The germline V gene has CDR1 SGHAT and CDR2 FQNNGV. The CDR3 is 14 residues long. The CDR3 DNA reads TGTGCCAGCAGCTTACGAGTCTCCTACAATGAGCAGTTCTTC. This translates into CASSLRVSYNEQFF. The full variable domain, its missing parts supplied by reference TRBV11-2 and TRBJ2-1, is EAGVAQSPRYKIIEKRQSVAFWCNPISGHATLYWYQQILGQGPKLLIQFQNNGVVDDSQLPKDRFSAERLKGVDSTLKIQPAKLEDSAVYLCASSLRVSYNEQFFGPGTRLTVL.

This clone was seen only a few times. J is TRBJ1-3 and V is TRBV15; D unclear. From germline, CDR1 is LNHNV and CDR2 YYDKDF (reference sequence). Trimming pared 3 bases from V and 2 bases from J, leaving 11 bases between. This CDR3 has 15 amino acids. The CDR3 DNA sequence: TGTGCCACCAGCAGGATGCCGGGGACTGGAAACACCATATATTTT. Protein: CATSRMPGTGNTIYF.

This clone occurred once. Written as DNA, the CDR3 is TGTGCCAGCTCCATAGAAGGTCCAGGGATATCGAACTATGGCTACACCTTC. It codes for CASSIEGPGISNYGYTF. This chain joins TRBV18 and TRBJ1-2; D may be TRBD1 (5 bases). The V gene's germline CDR1 is KGHSH and CDR2 LQKENI. V was cut by 6 bases and J by 2 bases, with 22 bases left in between. The CDR3 length is 17 residues.

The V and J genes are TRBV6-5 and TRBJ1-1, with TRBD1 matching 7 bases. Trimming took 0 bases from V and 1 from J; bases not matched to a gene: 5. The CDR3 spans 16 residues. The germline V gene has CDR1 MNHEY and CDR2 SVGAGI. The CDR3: CASSYSVGGGNTEAFF. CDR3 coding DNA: TGTGCCAGCAGTTACTCGGTAGGGGGCGGGAACACTGAAGCTTTCTTT.

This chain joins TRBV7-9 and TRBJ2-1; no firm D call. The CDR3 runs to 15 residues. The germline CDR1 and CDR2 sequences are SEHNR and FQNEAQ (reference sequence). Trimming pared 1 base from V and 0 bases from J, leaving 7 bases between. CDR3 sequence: CASSLGPSSYNEQFF. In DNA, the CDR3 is TGTGCCAGCAGCTTAGGCCCGAGCTCCTACAATGAGCAGTTCTTC.

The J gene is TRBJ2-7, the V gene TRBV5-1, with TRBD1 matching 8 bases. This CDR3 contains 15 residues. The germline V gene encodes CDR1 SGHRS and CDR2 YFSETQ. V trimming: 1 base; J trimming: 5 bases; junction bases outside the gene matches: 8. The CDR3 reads CASSLTGGIYDEQYF. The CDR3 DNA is TGCGCCAGCAGCTTGACAGGGGGTATTTATGACGAGCAGTACTTC.

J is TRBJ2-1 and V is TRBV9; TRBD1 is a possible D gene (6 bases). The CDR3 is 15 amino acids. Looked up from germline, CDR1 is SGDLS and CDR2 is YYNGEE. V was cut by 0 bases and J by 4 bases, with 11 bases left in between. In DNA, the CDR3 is TGTGCCAGCAGCGTAGTGGCAGGGGCTTACAATGAGCAGTTCTTC. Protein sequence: CASSVVAGAYNEQFF.

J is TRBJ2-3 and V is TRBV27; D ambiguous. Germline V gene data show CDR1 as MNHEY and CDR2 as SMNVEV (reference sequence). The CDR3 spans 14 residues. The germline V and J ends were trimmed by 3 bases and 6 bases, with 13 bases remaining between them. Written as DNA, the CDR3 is TGTGCCAGCAGTTTCGTCCCAGGATTGGATACGCAGTATTTT. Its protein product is CASSFVPGLDTQYF.

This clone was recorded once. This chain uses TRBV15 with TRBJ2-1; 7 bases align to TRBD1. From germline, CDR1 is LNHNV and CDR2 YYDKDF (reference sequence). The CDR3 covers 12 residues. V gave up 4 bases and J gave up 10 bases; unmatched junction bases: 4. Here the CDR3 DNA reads TGTGCCACCAGCAAGAGGGGGCTCGAGCAGTTCTTC. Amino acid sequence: CATSKRGLEQFF.

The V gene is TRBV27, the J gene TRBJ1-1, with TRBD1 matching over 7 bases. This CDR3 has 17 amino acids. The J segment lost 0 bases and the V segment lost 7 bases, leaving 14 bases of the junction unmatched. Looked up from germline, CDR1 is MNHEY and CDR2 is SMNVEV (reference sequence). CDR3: CASNRQGSNLMNTEAFF. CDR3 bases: TGTGCCAGCAATCGACAGGGCTCGAACCTCATGAACACTGAAGCTTTCTTT.

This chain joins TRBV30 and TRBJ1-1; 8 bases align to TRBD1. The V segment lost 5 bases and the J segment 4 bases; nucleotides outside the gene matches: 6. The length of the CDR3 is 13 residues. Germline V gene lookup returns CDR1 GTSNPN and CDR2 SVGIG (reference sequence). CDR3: CAWGQGSRTEAFF. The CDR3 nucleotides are TGTGCCTGGGGACAGGGATCTCGCACTGAAGCTTTCTTT.